The source of this TCR beta chain is a study of response to subunit inactivated influenza vaccine. A single record per CDR3 protein comes from TCRdb applying MiXCR to the RT-PCR reads. The table has 500,000 to 600,000 distinct CDR3 sequences, 10% to 12% seen once. This clonotype was counted a few times. Antigen: not known. General study results and limits: Seasonal influenza vaccination, on each occasion, was suggested by the authors to recruit few new T cells.

Trimming at V came to 5 bases and at J to 3 bases, leaving 10 bases not matched to a gene. Germline V gene sequence: CDR1 SGHRS, CDR2 YFSETQ. The length of the CDR3 is 15 residues. Another study also made use of these data, one on T cells expressing NK-cell markers. That study adds: A 5'RACE template switching approach incorporating UMIs was used to make TCR beta cDNA. Researchers got TCR beta repertoires out of sorted CD3+CD56+NKG2C+, CD3+CD56+NKG2C- and CD3+CD56-NKG2C+ T cells. Just one sequenced donor of eight was HCMV-seronegative, while seven were seropositive. Dominance of the CD3+CD56-NKG2C+ fraction by these clonotypes also held in four donors.

The sequencing here drew on PBMCs from blood, taken on the day of vaccination. This clonotype was obtained from a man aged 45 to 65 who received an inactivated influenza vaccine. The chain couples TRBV5-1 to TRBJ2-7; 8 bases fit TRBD2. CDR3 loop: CASRPSLADLYEQYF. The CDR3 bases are TGCGCCAGCAGACCGTCACTAGCGGACCTCTACGAGCAGTACTTC. Full variable domain (rest looked up from reference TRBV5-1 and TRBJ2-7): KAGVTQTPRYLIKTRGQQVTLSCSPISGHRSVSWYQQTPGQGLQFLFEYFSETQRNKGNFPGRFSGRQFSNSRSEMNVSTLELGDSALYLCASRPSLADLYEQYFGPGTRLTVT.